This entry features one T cell receptor (beta chain) sequence. Its antigen is as yet unknown. cDNA libraries of TCR beta carried unique molecular identifiers. The T cell input of roughly 0.95 to 10 million gave roughly 0.5 million cDNA molecules. TCRdb called the PCR reads again in MiXCR, with one record for every CDR3 protein. The sample has approximately 460,000 distinct CDR3 sequences; under 55% are singletons. The record originates from a study of post-analysis software for immune sequencing data. Study observations and caveats: Comparison with controls showed significantly lower normalized Chao1 diversity in multiple sclerosis patients.

This TCR came from a girl aged 5-17 years with multiple sclerosis. Sequenced material: blood.

The CDR3 loop reads CASSLVFGGSNSYEQYF. The DNA of the CDR3 is TGTGCCAGCAGCTTAGTTTTCGGCGGGAGCAATTCCTACGAGCAGTACTTC. This rearrangement joins TRBV7-2 to TRBJ2-7; 7 nucleotides agree with TRBD2. There are 17 residues in the CDR3. With 1 base clipped from V and 1 base from J, the junction kept 10 bases outside the gene matches. Germline CDR1 is SGHTA and CDR2 is FQGNSA.